These 10 T cell receptor beta chains originate from one sample sequenced in a study. Via MiXCR, TCRdb re-called the 5' RACE reads, giving one row per CDR3 protein. The repertoire holds 20,000 to 25,000 distinct CDR3 sequences, with more than 25% as singletons. The specimen was tumor-infiltrating naive CD4+ T cells sorted from the breast tumor. Subset of the sample: naive CD4+ T cells, CD4+CD45RA+CD25-. These receptors were obtained from a female donor with breast cancer.

This sequence joins TRBV9 and TRBJ2-2, with D perhaps matching TRBD1 (5 bases). The CDR3 has 14 amino acids. Germline V CDR1 and CDR2: SGDLS, YYNGEE. The V end was cut by 1 base, the J end by 5 bases, with 9 bases between. The CDR3 DNA reads as TGTGCCAGCAGCGTACAGGGTGGGACCGGGGAGCTGTTTTTT. Its protein is CASSVQGGTGELFF.

The table lists this clonotype with many counts. V gene TRBV7-6 combines with J gene TRBJ2-7; 7 positions match TRBD2. This CDR3 spans 15 amino acids. J gave up 0 bases and V 4 bases, and 6 bases lay outside the gene matches. Germline V gene lookup returns CDR1 SGHVS and CDR2 FNYEAQ. Here the CDR3 DNA reads TGTGCCAGCAGCTCTAGCGGAGTGAGCTCCTACGAGCAGTACTTC. This gives the protein CASSSSGVSSYEQYF.

This clonotype was counted ten times or more. The chain couples TRBV7-3 to TRBJ2-3; 8 nucleotides align to TRBD2. Unmatched junction bases numbered 6, after V lost 1 base and J lost 3 bases. Germline loops: CDR1 SGHTA, CDR2 FQGTGA. The CDR3 sequence is 16 residues long. CDR3 nucleotides: TGTGCCAGCAGCTTAAGGGCTAGCGGGTTAACAGATACGCAGTATTTT. It translates to CASSLRASGLTDTQYF.

Worth noting for this clonotype: This clone may be a read error of a much larger clone one base away. J is TRBJ1-5 and V is TRBV15, with D possibly being TRBD1 (5 bases). CDR3 length equals 12 residues. V lost 8 bases to trimming and J lost 5 bases, with 10 bases between them. Germline V gene lookup returns CDR1 LNHNV and CDR2 YYDKDF (reference sequence). The CDR3: CATGGGDQPQHF. CDR3 nucleotides: TGTGCCACCGGCGGGGGGGATCAGCCCCAGCATTTT.

By sample share, this clonotype is medium-sized (0.01 to 0.1%). This chain joins TRBV9 and TRBJ1-1; no firm D call. This CDR3 contains 13 residues. V shed 0 bases and J shed 0 bases, with 3 bases lying between them. Per germline, CDR1 SGDLS and CDR2 YYNGEE. The CDR3 bases are TGTGCCAGCAGCGTAGGTATGAACACTGAAGCTTTCTTT. The encoded protein is CASSVGMNTEAFF.

The chain is built from TRBV6-5 and TRBJ1-5, with D uncertain. Germline CDR1 MNHEY, CDR2 SVGAGI. The CDR3 totals 13 residues. Trimming took off 6 bases at V and 5 bases at J, with 11 bases between the two ends. The CDR3 region is CASRKRRDQPQHF. In DNA form, the CDR3 reads TGTGCCAGCAGAAAAAGAAGGGATCAGCCCCAGCATTTT.

Concerning this clonotype itself: The junction and the germline gene differ at one end; a read error may be behind it. This sequence joins TRBV7-9 and TRBJ1-2; 7 bases match TRBD1. Looked up from germline, CDR1 is SEHNR and CDR2 is FQNEAQ (reference sequence). The CDR3 is made up of 13 amino acids. The CDR3 loop reads CASSFEGAYGHTF. CDR3 DNA: TGTGCCAGCAGCTTTGAGGGGGCCTATGGCCACACCTTC. The full variable domain, with the rest looked up from reference TRBV7-9 and TRBJ1-2, is DTGVSQNPRHKITKRGQNVTFRCDPISEHNRLYWYRQTLGQGPEFLTYFQNEAQLEKSRLLSDRFSAERPKGSFSTLEIQRTEQGDSAMYLCASSFEGAYGHTFGSGTRLTVV.

For this clonotype: One end of the junction fails to match germline, which may point to a read error. The rearrangement links TRBV20-1 to TRBJ1-5; the D is unclear. The germline V gene encodes CDR1 DFQATT and CDR2 SNEGSKA (reference sequence). The CDR3 has 15 residues. The CDR3 here is CSARVCRDYSQAQHF. The CDR3 DNA sequence: TGCAGTGCTAGAGTTTGCAGAGACTACAGTCAGGCCCAGCATTTT.

This clonotype was counted a few times. Being one base from a much bigger clone, this may be a read error. This chain connects TRBV2 to TRBJ2-4; D unresolved. V gave up 6 bases and J gave up 12 bases, with 18 bases separating them. The CDR3 spans 13 residues. Germline-derived CDR1 and CDR2 are SNHLY and FYNNEI. The CDR3 coding sequence is TGTGCCAGCAGGAAAGACGGAATCCACAGTCAGTACTTC. Protein sequence: CASRKDGIHSQYF.

The chain employs TRBV6-1 and TRBJ1-5; possible D gene TRBD1, 6 bases. This CDR3 is built from 15 residues. Germline CDR1 and CDR2: MNHNS and SASEGT. Trimming took 6 bases from V and 2 from J, leaving 14 bases between them. CDR3 in DNA: TGTGCCAGCAGGCACAGGGCCTCGGGCAATCAGCCCCAGCATTTT. It encodes CASRHRASGNQPQHF.